This T cell receptor beta chain was recovered during a study of OX40 agonist ivuxolimab in advanced cancers. The V end was cut by 8 bases, the J end by 3 bases, with 11 bases between. The CDR3 is 13 amino acids. Germline V gene lookup returns CDR1 LNHNV and CDR2 YYDKDF (reference sequence). Profiling relied on immunoSEQ multiplex PCR, and the TCRdb table lists in-frame clones only, not all of them. The profile shows about 12,000 clones, about 81% of them singletons. The receptor was derived from an adult with an advanced solid tumor such as melanoma, head and neck, liver or kidney cancer. The V call is TRBV15, the J call TRBJ2-1; D might be TRBD2 (5 bases). The sequencing here drew on CD4+ or CD8+ T cells sorted from blood, taken in a trial of the OX40 agonist ivuxolimab. This CDR3 reads CATEVASYNEQFF. CDR3 DNA sequence: TGTGCCACCGAAGTAGCGAGCTACAATGAGCAGTTCTTC.